Below, 22 T cell receptor beta chains from the same sample are listed, as sequenced in a study of T-cell reconstitution after alpha-beta-depleted transplantation in children. Unique molecular identifiers were built into the TCRbeta library. TCRdb independently ran MiXCR on the PCR reads; one entry per CDR3 protein. Seen here are about 830,000 distinct CDR3 sequences, roughly 15% observed once, and the top ten hold 5%. Sequenced here: PBMCs, mostly from graft donor cells, sampled 360 days after TCRalphabeta/CD19-depleted stem cell transplant. Source of these receptors: a male patient aged 5 to 17 who had a stem cell transplant for acute lymphoblastic leukemia, so the T cells may come from the graft donor.

This clonotype has a count of ten or more. V and J are TRBV20-1 and TRBJ2-3; D possibly corresponds to TRBD2 (6 bases). This CDR3 region has 14 residues. The ends were cut back, 1 base at V and 0 bases at J, with 8 bases in the middle. Germline V lookup: CDR1 DFQATT, CDR2 SNEGSKA (reference sequence). CDR3 bases: TGCAGTGCTAGAGTAGCGGCTAGCACAGATACGCAGTATTTT. It specifies CSARVAASTDTQYF.

In this sample, this clonotype turned up a few times. The V and J genes are TRBV29-1 and TRBJ1-5, with TRBD1 as a possible D gene (6 bases). V dropped 4 bases and J dropped 2 bases, with 9 bases sitting between them. This CDR3 comprises 13 residues. Germline lookup yields CDR1 SQVTM and CDR2 ANQGSEA. As DNA, the CDR3 is TGCAGCGTTGGGGAGGGGGGCAATCAGCCCCAGCATTTT. It translates to CSVGEGGNQPQHF.

This clonotype has only a few counts. The V gene is TRBV12-3 or TRBV12-4, the J gene TRBJ2-7; 12 positions match TRBD2. The CDR3 length is 20 residues. Trimming cost V 5 bases and J 7 bases; bases outside gene matches: 24. The CDR3 DNA follows: TGTGCCAGCAGTCGAGCTAGCGGGAGGGCCCGAGGGCGAGGGGAAAAAGAGCAGTACTTC. Its translation: CASSRASGRARGRGEKEQYF.

This clonotype occurred a few times. The V call is TRBV5-6, the J call TRBJ2-1, with a tentative D call TRBD2 (6 bases). Per the germline V gene, CDR1 is SGHDT and CDR2 is YYEEEE. CDR3 length: 15 residues. The V gene lost 5 bases and the J gene lost 0 bases, with 12 bases spanning the gap. The CDR3 DNA follows: TGTGCCAGCAGAGCGGGTACACGCTCCTACAATGAGCAGTTCTTC. Amino acid sequence: CASRAGTRSYNEQFF.

This chain connects TRBV10-3 to TRBJ1-1; no definite D call. V lost 8 bases, J lost 5 bases, and 12 bases lay in between. Germline CDR1 ENHRY, CDR2 SYGVKD. This CDR3 comprises 12 residues. The CDR3 region has the DNA TGTGCCATCTTAGGTCAATGGACTGAAGCTTTCTTT. Translating it yields CAILGQWTEAFF.

The chain employs TRBV5-1 and TRBJ2-5; 11 bases are shared with TRBD2. The germline V gene encodes CDR1 SGHRS and CDR2 YFSETQ. The CDR3 extends over 17 amino acids. V lost 5 bases to trimming and J lost 2 bases; unmatched junction nucleotides: 11. The CDR3 coding sequence is TGCGCCAGCAGTTTTTCCGCCGGGACTAGCGGACAAGAGACCCAGTACTTC. This codes for CASSFSAGTSGQETQYF.

This clonotype turned up a few times. The CDR3 region is CATSDSQGGFYNEQFF. CDR3 bases: TGTGCCACCAGTGATTCACAGGGCGGATTCTACAATGAGCAGTTCTTC. The rearrangement links TRBV24-1 to TRBJ2-1, with D possibly being TRBD1 (6 bases). The CDR3 spans 16 residues. Germline CDR1 reads KGHDR; CDR2 reads SFDVKD. V was trimmed by 2 bases and J by 3 bases, leaving 13 bases between them.

There are a few counts of this clonotype. CDR3: CASSDATGAEQFF. The DNA for the CDR3 is TGTGCCAGCAGCGACGCTACAGGTGCTGAGCAGTTCTTC. The rearrangement links TRBV9 to TRBJ2-1; maybe TRBD1 (5 bases). CDR1 SGDLS and CDR2 YYNGEE come from the germline V gene. V shed 3 bases and J shed 9 bases, with 13 bases lying between them. This CDR3 contains 13 residues.

This clonotype appeared a few times. CDR3 nucleotide sequence: TGTGCCACCAGCCGGACAGGGGATGAGCAGTTCTTC. Protein: CATSRTGDEQFF. The gene calls are TRBV15 and TRBJ2-1; 9 bases line up with TRBD1. The J segment lost 8 bases and the V segment lost 5 bases, leaving 1 base of the junction unmatched. This CDR3 contains 12 residues. Germline CDR1 LNHNV, CDR2 YYDKDF (reference sequence).

This clonotype was observed a handful of times. This chain connects TRBV10-3 to TRBJ2-1; 9 bases fit TRBD2. The germline V gene has CDR1 ENHRY and CDR2 SYGVKD. This CDR3 region has 16 residues. V was pared by 0 bases and J by 8 bases, with 8 bases of the junction left unmatched. The CDR3, as DNA: TGTGCCATCAGTGAGTCCGCTAGCGGGATGGGGGATGAGCAGTTCTTC. This gives the protein CAISESASGMGDEQFF.

About this clonotype: The junction does not match germline at one end; this may be a read error. The chain is built from TRBV7-8 and TRBJ2-5, with a weak D call TRBD1 (6 bases). The CDR3 loop spans 10 amino acids. From germline, CDR1 is SGHVS and CDR2 FQNEAQ. CDR3 coding DNA: TGTGCCAGCAGCCCTAGGAGGACAGACTTC. Translating gives CASSPRRTDF.

The chain is built from TRBV9 and TRBJ2-7; D uncertain. V was cut by 0 bases and J by 1 base, with 14 bases left in between. The CDR3 runs to 16 residues. CDR1 is SGDLS and CDR2 is YYNGEE in the germline V gene. In DNA form, the CDR3 reads TGTGCCAGCAGCGTAGGTGGGGTGAAGGGATCCTACGAGCAGTACTTC. It encodes CASSVGGVKGSYEQYF.

The table lists this clonotype with many counts. The chain combines TRBV24-1 with TRBJ2-7, with TRBD2 matching 7 bases. The CDR3 loop spans 16 amino acids. Germline CDR1 KGHDR, CDR2 SFDVKD. The junction had 11 bases not matched to a gene; V was cut back by 5 bases and J by 2 bases. CDR3 region: CATSGVREFGTYEQYF. As DNA, the CDR3 is TGTGCCACCAGTGGGGTGCGGGAGTTCGGGACCTACGAGCAGTACTTC.

The gene calls are TRBV29-1 and TRBJ1-2, with D possibly TRBD1 on 5 matching bases. The CDR3 runs 12 residues. V lost 3 bases and J 4 bases, leaving 9 bases between the germline ends. From germline, CDR1 is SQVTM and CDR2 ANQGSEA. CDR3 region: CSVDRQGYGYTF. The CDR3 nucleotides are TGCAGCGTTGACCGGCAGGGCTATGGCTACACCTTC.

There are a few counts of this clonotype. This chain links TRBV11-3 with TRBJ1-4; TRBD1 aligns across 9 bases. V was pared by 1 base and J by 4 bases, with 10 bases of the junction left unmatched. Germline-derived CDR1 and CDR2 are SGHNT and YENEEA. CDR3 length: 18 residues. CDR3 in DNA: TGTGCCAGCAGCTTAGTTGGGACAGGGATCCGTTTTAATGAAAAACTGTTTTTT. Translating it yields CASSLVGTGIRFNEKLFF.

This chain uses TRBV7-6 with TRBJ2-7, with D uncertain. CDR1 and CDR2 (germline): SGHVS, FNYEAQ. V dropped 1 base and J dropped 3 bases, with 16 bases sitting between them. The CDR3 sequence is 16 residues long. CDR3 sequence (DNA): TGTGCCAGCAGCTTAGAGGCCCCCTATGGCGGCTACGAGCAGTACTTC. This encodes CASSLEAPYGGYEQYF.

V usage is TRBV27 and J usage is TRBJ1-4; unclear D gene. Germline CDR1 reads MNHEY; CDR2 reads SMNVEV (reference sequence). The V gene lost 7 bases and the J gene lost 0 bases, with 12 bases spanning the gap. The CDR3 has 15 residues. This CDR3 reads CASTLRAATNEKLFF. The CDR3 DNA is TGTGCCAGCACCCTGAGGGCTGCAACTAATGAAAAACTGTTTTTT.

The chain has TRBV12-3 or TRBV12-4 and TRBJ2-1; no reliable D call. The CDR3 has 11 residues. Trimming removed 3 bases at V and 15 bases at J, with 12 bases between. The CDR3 DNA follows: TGTGCCAGCAGTTTGGGGTTCCCTTGGTTCTTC. Its protein is CASSLGFPWFF.

The V gene is TRBV12-3 or TRBV12-4, the J gene TRBJ2-5; TRBD2 agrees at 7 bases. The CDR3 is made up of 15 amino acids. V shed 7 bases, J shed 5 bases, and the junction held 13 bases outside the gene matches. The CDR3 bases are TGTGCCAGCACCCCTCGGGGGGTACTGGCGGAGACCCAGTACTTC. Protein: CASTPRGVLAETQYF.

The genes are TRBV20-1 and TRBJ1-1; 8 bases map to TRBD1. After removal of 2 bases from V and 0 bases from J, the junction contained 11 bases not matched to a gene. Per the germline V gene, CDR1 is DFQATT and CDR2 is SNEGSKA (reference sequence). The CDR3 contains 17 residues. CDR3 DNA: TGCAGTGCTAGATCCCGGGACAGGCGGCATTTGAACACTGAAGCTTTCTTT. It yields the protein CSARSRDRRHLNTEAFF.

The table lists this clonotype with a few counts. This chain joins TRBV18 and TRBJ2-3; no definite D call. Trimming took off 8 bases at V and 6 bases at J, with 21 bases between the two ends. CDR1 is KGHSH and CDR2 is LQKENI in the germline V gene. The CDR3 runs to 15 residues. The CDR3 sequence is CASALQVTGGDTQYF. The CDR3 DNA reads TGTGCCAGCGCTCTACAAGTTACCGGTGGGGATACGCAGTATTTT.

The chain uses TRBV11-2 and TRBJ1-1; 7 bases align to TRBD1. The ends lost 5 bases at V and 4 bases at J; junction bases unmatched: 10. Germline lookup yields CDR1 SGHAT and CDR2 FQNNGV. The CDR3 is 15 residues long. The CDR3 loop reads CASSPRQGRRTEAFF. In DNA, the CDR3 is TGTGCCAGCAGCCCTAGACAGGGTAGGCGCACTGAAGCTTTCTTT.